This T cell receptor beta chain stems from a study of T-cell memory formation after mild COVID-19. Across the study: Largely donor-specific sequence clusters came from a couple of donors.

TCRdb passed the 5' RACE reads through MiXCR, listing each CDR3 protein once. This repertoire shows 560,000 or so distinct CDR3 sequences, 17% found once; its top ten account for 8.1%. The germline CDR1 and CDR2 sequences are MNHEY and SMNVEV (reference sequence). Germline trimming cut 4 bases from V and 2 bases from J; bases unmatched to any gene: 5. There are 16 residues in the CDR3. The clonotype was recovered from an adult woman who had mild COVID-19 (a few samples of this study predate the infection). Cell type and time point are not known. The specimen was PBMCs or a T cell subset sorted from them (not recorded which). The gene calls are TRBV27 and TRBJ2-7, with 13 bases lining up with TRBD2. In DNA, the CDR3 is TGTGCCAGCAGTTCTCGACTAGCGGGAGGCACCTACGAGCAGTACTTC. Translated: CASSSRLAGGTYEQYF.